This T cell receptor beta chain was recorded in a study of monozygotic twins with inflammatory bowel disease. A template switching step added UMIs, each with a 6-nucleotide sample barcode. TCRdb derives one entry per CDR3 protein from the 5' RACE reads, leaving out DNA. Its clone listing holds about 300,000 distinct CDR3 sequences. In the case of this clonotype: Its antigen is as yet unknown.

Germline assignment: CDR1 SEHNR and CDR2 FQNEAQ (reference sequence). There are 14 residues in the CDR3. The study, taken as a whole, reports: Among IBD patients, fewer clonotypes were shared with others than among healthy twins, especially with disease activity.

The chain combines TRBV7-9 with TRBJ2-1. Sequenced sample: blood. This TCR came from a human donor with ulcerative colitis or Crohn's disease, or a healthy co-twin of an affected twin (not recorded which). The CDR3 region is CASSLTSSLNEQFF.